Listed here is a single T cell receptor (beta chain). This entry is derived from a study of graft-versus-host responses after intestinal transplantation. General study findings and limits: Recipient bone marrow held GvH clones, some seen earlier in ileum or blood.

TCRdb keeps only in-frame clones here, not all; method: immunoSEQ multiplex PCR. The data contain approximately 9,000 clones, 25% to 30% of them singletons. The CDR3 extends over 15 amino acids. This specimen consisted of alloreactive CD4+ T cells from a mixed lymphocyte reaction culture, obtained before intestinal transplant. The sample's subset: CFSE-low proliferating T cells sorted from approximately 6-day pre-transplant mixed lymphocyte reaction (GvH or HvG direction). The source of this sequence is a human patient who received an intestinal transplant. This chain uses TRBV21-1 with TRBJ1-1. TRBV21-1 constitutes a pseudogene. CDR3 sequence: CASSALLAIRTEAFF. CDR3 nucleotides: TGTGCCAGCAGCGCGCTTTTAGCAATTCGCACTGAAGCTTTCTTT.